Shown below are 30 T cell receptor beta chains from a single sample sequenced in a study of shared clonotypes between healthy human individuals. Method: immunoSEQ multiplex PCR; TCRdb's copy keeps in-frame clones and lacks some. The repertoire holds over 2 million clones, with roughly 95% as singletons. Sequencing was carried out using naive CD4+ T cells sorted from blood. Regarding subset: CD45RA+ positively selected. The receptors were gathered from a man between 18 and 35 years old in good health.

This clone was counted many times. DNA of the CDR3: TGTGCCAGCAGCTTAACAGGGGCGCAGGATGGCTACACCTTC. As protein: CASSLTGAQDGYTF. This rearrangement joins TRBV7-3 to TRBJ1-2; possibly TRBD1 for D (5 bases). From germline, CDR1 is SGHTA and CDR2 FQGTGA. The CDR3 sequence is 14 residues long. Trimming pared 0 bases from V and 6 bases from J, leaving 11 bases between.

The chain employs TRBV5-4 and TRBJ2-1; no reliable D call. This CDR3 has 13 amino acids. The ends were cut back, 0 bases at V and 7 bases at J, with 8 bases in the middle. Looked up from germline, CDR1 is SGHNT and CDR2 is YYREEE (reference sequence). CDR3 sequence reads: CASSLGLKNEQFF. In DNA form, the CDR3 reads TGTGCCAGCAGCTTGGGACTGAAGAATGAGCAGTTCTTC.

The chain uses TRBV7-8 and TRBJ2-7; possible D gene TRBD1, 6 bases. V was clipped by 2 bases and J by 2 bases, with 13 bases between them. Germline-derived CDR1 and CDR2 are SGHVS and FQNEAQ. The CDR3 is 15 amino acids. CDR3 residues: CASSLRTDGAYEQYF. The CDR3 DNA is TGTGCCAGCAGCTTACGGACAGACGGAGCCTACGAGCAGTACTTC.

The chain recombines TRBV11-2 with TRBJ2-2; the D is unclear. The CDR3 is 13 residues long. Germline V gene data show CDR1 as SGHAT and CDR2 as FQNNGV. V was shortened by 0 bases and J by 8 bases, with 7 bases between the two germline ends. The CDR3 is CASSLDRSGELFF. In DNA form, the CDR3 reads TGTGCCAGCAGCTTAGATAGATCGGGGGAGCTGTTTTTT.

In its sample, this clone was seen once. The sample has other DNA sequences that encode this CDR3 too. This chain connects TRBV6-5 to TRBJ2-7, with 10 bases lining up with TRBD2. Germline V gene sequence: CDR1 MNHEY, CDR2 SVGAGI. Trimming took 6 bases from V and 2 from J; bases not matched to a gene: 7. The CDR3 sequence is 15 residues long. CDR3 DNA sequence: TGTGCCAGCAGCCCCGGGCTAGCGGGGGCCTACGAGCAGTACTTC. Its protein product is CASSPGLAGAYEQYF.

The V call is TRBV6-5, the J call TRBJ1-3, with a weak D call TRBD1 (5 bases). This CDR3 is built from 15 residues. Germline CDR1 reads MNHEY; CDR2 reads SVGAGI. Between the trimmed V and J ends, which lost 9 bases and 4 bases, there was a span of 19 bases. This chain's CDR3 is CASARGKIWGNTIYF. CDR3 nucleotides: TGTGCCAGTGCTAGGGGTAAAATTTGGGGAAACACCATATATTTT.

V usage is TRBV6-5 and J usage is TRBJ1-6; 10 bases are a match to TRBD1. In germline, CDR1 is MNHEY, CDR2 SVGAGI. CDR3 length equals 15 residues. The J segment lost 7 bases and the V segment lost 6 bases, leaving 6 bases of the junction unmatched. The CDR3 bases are TGTGCCAGCAGGGGGGACAGGGGAAGGAATTCACCCCTCCACTTT. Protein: CASRGDRGRNSPLHF.

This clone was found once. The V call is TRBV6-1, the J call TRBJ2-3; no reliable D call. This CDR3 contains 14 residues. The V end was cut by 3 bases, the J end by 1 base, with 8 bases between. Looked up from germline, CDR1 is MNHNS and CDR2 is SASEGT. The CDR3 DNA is TGTGCCAGCAGTGATAAGGCCCGCACAGATACGCAGTATTTT. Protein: CASSDKARTDTQYF.

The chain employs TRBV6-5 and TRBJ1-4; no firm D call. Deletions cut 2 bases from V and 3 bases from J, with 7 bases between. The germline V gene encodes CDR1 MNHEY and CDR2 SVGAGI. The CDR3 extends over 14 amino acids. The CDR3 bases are TGTGCCAGCAGTTACACGGACGCTAATGAAAAACTGTTTTTT. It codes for CASSYTDANEKLFF.

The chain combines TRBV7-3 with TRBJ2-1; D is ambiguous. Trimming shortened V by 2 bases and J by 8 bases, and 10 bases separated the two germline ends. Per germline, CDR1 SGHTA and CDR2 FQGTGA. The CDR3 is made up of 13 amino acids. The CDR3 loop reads CASSLARADEQFF. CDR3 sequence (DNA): TGTGCCAGCAGCTTAGCCCGGGCCGATGAGCAGTTCTTC.

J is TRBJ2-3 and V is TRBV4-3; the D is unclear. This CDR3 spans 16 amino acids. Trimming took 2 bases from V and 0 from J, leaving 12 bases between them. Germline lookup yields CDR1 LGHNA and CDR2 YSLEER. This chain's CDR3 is CASSQNGASSTDTQYF. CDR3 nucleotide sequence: TGCGCCAGCAGCCAAAACGGAGCCTCTAGCACAGATACGCAGTATTTT.

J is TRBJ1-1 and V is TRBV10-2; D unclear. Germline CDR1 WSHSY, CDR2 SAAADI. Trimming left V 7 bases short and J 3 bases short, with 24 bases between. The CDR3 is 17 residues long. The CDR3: CASMSESIRLDYTEAFF. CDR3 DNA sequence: TGCGCCAGCATGAGTGAGTCCATAAGACTCGATTACACTGAAGCTTTCTTT.

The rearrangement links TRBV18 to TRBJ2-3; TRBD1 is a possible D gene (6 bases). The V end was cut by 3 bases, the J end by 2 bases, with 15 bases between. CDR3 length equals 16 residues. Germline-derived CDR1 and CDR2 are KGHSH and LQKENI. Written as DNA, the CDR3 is TGTGCCAGCTCACCCAACATGCGGACAGCCACAGATACGCAGTATTTT. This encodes CASSPNMRTATDTQYF.

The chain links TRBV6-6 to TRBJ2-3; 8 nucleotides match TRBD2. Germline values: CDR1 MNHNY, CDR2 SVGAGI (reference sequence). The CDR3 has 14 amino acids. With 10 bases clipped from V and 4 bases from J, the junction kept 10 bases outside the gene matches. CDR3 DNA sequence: TGTGCCACCGGGGGGGCGGGAGGACCAGATACGCAGTATTTT. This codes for CATGGAGGPDTQYF.

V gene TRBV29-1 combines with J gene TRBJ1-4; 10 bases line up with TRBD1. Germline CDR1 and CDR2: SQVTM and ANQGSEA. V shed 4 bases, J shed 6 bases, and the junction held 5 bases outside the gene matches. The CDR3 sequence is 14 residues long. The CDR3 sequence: CSVVGTGVHEKLFF. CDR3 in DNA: TGCAGCGTTGTTGGGACAGGGGTACATGAAAAACTGTTTTTT.

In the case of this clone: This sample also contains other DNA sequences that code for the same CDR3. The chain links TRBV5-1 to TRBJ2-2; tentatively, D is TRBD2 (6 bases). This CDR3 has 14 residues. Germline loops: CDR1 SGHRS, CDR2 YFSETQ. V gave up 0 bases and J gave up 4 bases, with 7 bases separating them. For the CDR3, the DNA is TGCGCCAGCAGCTTGGACGGGGGCACCGGGGAGCTGTTTTTT. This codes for CASSLDGGTGELFF.

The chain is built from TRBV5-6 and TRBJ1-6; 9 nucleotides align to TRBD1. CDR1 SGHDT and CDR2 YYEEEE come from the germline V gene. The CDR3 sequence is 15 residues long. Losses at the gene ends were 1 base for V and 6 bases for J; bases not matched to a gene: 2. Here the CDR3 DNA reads TGTGCCAGCAGCTTGAGGGACAGGGCTAATTCACCCCTCCACTTT. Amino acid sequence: CASSLRDRANSPLHF. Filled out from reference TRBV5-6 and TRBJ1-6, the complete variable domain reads DAGVTQSPTHLIKTRGQQVTLRCSPKSGHDTVSWYQQALGQGPQFIFQYYEEEERQRGNFPDRFSGHQFPNYSSELNVNALLLGDSALYLCASSLRDRANSPLHFGNGTRLTVT.

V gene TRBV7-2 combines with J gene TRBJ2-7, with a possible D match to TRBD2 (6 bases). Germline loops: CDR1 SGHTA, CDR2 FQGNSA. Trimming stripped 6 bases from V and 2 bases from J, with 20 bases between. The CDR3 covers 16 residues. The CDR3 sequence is CASRRTGTFSAYEQYF. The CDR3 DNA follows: TGTGCCAGCAGACGCACTGGGACTTTCAGCGCCTACGAGCAGTACTTC.

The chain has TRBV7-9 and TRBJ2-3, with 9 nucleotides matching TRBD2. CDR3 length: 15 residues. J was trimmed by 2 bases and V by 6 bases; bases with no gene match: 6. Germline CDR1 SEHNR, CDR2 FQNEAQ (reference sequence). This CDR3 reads CASRGLAQYTDTQYF. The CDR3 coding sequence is TGTGCCAGCAGGGGACTAGCCCAATACACAGATACGCAGTATTTT.

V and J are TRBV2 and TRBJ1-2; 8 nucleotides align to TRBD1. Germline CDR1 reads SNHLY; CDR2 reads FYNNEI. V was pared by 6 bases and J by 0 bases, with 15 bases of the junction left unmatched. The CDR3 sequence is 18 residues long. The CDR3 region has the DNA TGTGCCAGCAGCCTCCCGACGGGACAGGTCCTTCCTAACTATGGCTACACCTTC. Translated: CASSLPTGQVLPNYGYTF.

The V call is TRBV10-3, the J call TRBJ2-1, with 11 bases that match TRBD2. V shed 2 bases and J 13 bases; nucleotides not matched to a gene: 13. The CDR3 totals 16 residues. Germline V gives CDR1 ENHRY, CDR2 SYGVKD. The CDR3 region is CAISETPPVAGGPQFF. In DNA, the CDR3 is TGTGCCATCAGTGAGACCCCTCCGGTAGCGGGAGGGCCCCAGTTCTTC.

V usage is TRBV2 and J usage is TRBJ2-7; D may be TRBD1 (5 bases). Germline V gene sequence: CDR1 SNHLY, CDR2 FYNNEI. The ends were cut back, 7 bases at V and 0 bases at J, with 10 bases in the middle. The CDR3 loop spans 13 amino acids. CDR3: CASKQDLSYEQYF. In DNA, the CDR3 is TGTGCCAGCAAACAGGATCTCTCCTACGAGCAGTACTTC.

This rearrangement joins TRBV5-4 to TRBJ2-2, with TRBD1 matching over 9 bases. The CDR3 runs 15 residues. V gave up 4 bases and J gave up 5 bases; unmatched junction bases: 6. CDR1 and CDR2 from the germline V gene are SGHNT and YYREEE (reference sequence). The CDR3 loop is CASSLRQGGTGELFF. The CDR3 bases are TGTGCCAGCAGCCTCCGACAGGGGGGTACCGGGGAGCTGTTTTTT.

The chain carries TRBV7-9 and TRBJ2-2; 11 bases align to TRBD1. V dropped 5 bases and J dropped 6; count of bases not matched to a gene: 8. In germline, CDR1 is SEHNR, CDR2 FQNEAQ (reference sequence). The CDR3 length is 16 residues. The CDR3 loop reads CASSVRTGGWPGELFF. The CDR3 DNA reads TGTGCCAGCAGCGTACGGACAGGGGGCTGGCCCGGGGAGCTGTTTTTT.

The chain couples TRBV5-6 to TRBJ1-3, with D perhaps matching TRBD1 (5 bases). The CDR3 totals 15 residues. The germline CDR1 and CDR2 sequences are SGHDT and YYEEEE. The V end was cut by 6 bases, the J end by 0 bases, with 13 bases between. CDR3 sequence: CASTRDGSSGNTIYF. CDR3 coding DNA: TGTGCCAGCACCCGGGACGGTAGCTCTGGAAACACCATATATTTT. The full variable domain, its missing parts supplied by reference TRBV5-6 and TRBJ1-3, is DAGVTQSPTHLIKTRGQQVTLRCSPKSGHDTVSWYQQALGQGPQFIFQYYEEEERQRGNFPDRFSGHQFPNYSSELNVNALLLGDSALYLCASTRDGSSGNTIYFGEGSWLTVV.

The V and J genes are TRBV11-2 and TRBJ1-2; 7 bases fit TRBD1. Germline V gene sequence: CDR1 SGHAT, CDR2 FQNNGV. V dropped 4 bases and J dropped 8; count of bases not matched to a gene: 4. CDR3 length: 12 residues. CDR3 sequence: CASSWRDSGYTF. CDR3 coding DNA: TGTGCCAGCAGCTGGAGGGACAGCGGCTACACCTTC.

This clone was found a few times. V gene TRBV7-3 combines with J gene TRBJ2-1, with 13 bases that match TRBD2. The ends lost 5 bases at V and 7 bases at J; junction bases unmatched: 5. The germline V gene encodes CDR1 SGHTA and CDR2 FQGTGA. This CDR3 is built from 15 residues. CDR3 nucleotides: TGTGCCAGCAGCACGGGACTAGCGGGGCCAAATGAGCAGTTCTTC. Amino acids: CASSTGLAGPNEQFF. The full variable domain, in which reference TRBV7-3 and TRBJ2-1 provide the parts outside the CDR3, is GAGVSQTPSNKVTEKGKYVELRCDPISGHTALYWYRQSLGQGPEFLIYFQGTGAADDSGLPNDRFFAVRPEGSVSTLKIQRTERGDSAVYLCASSTGLAGPNEQFFGPGTRLTVL.

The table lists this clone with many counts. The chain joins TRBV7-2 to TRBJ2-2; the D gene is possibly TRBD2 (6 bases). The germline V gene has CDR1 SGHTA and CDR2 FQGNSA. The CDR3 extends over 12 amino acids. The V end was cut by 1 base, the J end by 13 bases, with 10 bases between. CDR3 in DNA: TGTGCCAGCAGCTTAGTGTCGGGAGCGCTGTTTTTT. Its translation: CASSLVSGALFF.

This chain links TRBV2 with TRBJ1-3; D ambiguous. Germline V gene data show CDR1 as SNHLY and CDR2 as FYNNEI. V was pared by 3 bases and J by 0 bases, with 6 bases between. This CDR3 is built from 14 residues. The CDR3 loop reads CASSELGSGNTIYF. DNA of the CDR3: TGTGCCAGCAGTGAGCTGGGCTCTGGAAACACCATATATTTT.

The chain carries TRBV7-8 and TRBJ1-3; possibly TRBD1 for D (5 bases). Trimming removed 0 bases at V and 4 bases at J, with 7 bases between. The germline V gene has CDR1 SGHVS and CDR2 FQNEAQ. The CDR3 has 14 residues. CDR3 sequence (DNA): TGTGCCAGCAGCTTAGCAGGGGCCGGAAACACCATATATTTT. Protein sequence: CASSLAGAGNTIYF. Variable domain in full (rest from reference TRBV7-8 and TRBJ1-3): GAGVSQSPRYKVAKRGQDVALRCDPISGHVSLFWYQQALGQGPEFLTYFQNEAQLDKSGLPSDRFFAERPEGSVSTLKIQRTQQEDSAVYLCASSLAGAGNTIYFGEGSWLTVV.